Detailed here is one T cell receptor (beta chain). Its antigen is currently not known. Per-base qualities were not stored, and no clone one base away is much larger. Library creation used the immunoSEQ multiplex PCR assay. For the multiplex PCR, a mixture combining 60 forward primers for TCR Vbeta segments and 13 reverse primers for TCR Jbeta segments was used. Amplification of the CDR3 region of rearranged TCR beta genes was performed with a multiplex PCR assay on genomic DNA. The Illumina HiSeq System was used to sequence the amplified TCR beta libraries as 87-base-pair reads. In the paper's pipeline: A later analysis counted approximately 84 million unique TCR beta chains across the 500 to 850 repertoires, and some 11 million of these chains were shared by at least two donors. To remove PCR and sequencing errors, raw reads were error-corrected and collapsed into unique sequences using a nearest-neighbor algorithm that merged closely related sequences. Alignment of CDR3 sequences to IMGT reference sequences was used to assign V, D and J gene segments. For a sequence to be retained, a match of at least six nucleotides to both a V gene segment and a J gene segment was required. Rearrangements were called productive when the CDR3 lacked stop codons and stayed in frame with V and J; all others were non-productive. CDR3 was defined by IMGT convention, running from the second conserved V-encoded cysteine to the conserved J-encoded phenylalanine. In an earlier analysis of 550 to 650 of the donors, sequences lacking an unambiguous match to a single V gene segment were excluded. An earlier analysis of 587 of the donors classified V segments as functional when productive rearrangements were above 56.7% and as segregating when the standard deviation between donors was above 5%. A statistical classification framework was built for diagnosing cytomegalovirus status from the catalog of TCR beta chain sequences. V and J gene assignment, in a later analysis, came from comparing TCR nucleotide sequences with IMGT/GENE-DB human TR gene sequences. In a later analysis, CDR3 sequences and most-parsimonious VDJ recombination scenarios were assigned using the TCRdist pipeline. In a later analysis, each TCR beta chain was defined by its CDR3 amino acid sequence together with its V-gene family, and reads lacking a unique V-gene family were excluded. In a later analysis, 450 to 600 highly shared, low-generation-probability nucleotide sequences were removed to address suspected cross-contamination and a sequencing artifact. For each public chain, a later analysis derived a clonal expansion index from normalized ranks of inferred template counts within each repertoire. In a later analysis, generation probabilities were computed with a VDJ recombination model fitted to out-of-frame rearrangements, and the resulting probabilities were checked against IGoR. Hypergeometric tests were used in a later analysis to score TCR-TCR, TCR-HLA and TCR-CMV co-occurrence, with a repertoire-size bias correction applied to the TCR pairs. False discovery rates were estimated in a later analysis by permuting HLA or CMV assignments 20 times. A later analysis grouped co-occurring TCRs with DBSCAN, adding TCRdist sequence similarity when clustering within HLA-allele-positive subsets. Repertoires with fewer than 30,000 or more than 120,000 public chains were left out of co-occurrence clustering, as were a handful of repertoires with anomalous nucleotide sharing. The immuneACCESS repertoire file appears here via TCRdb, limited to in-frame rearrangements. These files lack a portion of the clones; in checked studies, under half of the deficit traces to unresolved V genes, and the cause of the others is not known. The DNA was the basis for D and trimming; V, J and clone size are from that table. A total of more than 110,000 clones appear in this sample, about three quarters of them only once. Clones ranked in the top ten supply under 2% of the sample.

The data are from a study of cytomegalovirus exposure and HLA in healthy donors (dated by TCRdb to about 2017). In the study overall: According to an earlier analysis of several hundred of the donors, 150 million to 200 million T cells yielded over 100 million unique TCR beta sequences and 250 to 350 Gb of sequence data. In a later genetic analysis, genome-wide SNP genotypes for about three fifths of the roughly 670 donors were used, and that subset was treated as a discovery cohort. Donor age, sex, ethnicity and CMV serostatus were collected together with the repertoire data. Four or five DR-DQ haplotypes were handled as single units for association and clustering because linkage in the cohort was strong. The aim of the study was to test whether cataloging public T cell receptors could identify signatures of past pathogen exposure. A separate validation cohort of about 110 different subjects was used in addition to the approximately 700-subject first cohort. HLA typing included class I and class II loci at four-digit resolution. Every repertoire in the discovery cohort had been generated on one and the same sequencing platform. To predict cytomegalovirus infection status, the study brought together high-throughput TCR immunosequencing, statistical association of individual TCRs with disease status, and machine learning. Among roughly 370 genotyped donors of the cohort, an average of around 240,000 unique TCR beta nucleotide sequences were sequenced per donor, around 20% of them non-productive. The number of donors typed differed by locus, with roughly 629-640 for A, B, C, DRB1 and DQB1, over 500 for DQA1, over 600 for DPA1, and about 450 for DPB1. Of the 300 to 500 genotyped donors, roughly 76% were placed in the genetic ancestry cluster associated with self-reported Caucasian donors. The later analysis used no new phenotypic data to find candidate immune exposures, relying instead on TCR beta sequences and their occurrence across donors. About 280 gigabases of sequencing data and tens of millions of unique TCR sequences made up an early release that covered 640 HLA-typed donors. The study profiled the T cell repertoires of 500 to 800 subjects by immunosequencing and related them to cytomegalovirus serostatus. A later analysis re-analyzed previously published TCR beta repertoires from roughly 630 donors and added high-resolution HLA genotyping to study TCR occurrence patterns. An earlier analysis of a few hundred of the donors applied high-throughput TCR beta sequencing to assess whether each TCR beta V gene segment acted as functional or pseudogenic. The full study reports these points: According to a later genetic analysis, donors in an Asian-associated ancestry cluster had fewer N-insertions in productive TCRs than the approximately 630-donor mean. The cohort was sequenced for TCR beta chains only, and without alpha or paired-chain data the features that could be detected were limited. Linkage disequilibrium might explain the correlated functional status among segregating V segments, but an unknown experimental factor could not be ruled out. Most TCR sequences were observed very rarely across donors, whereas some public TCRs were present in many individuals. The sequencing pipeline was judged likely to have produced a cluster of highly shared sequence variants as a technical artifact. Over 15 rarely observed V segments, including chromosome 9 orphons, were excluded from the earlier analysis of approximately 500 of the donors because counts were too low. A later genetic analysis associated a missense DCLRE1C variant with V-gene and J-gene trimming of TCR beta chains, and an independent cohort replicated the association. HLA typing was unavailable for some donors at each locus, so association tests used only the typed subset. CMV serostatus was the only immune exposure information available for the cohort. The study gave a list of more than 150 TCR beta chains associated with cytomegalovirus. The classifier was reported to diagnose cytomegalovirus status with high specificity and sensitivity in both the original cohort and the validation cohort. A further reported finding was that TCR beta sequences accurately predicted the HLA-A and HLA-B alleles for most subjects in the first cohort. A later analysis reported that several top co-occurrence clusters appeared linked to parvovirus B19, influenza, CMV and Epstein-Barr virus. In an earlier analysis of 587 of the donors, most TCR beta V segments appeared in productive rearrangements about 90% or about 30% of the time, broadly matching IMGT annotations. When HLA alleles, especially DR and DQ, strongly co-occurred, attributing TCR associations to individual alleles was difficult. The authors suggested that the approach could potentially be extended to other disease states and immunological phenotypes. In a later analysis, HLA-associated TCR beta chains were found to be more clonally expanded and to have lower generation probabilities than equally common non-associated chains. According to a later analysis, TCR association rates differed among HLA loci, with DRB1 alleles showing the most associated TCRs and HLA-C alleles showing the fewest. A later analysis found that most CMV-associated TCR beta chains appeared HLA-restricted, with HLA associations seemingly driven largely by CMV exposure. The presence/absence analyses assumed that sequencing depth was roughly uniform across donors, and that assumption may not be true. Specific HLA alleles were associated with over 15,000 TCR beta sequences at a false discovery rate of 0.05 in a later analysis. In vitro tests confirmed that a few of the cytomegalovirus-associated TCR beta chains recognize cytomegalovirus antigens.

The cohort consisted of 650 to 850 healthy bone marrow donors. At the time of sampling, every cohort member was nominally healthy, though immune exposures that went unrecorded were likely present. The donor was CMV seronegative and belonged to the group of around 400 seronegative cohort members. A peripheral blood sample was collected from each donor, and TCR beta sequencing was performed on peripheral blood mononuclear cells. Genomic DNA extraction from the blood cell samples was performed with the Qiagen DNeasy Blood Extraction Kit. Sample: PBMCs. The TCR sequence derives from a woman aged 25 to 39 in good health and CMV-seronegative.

The CDR3: CASSPRGPRGEQYF. The sequenced DNA is TGTGCCAGCAGCCCGCGTGGACCCCGGGGCGAGCAGTACTTC. The V gene is TRBV27 and the J gene is TRBJ2-7; the D gene is possibly TRBD2, with 5 bases matching. CDR3 length: 14 amino acids, cysteine to phenylalanine. Only the CDR3 DNA stays, 42 bases, in frame from base 1. V is cut by 6 bases and J by 6 bases, and the space between the germline ends is 18 bases. Sequences MNHEY (CDR1) and SMNVEV (CDR2) are obtained from the germline V gene (reference sequence).